This T cell receptor beta chain was sequenced in a study of shared clonotypes between healthy human individuals. Study context: The study drew on a couple of women and a few men aged 18 to 49 as donors.

TCRdb's table, derived via immunoSEQ multiplex PCR, lists solely in-frame clones and lacks some. The sample comprises about 2 million clones, approximately 94% of which are singletons, and 0.95% to 1.5% rests with the top ten. Between the trimmed V and J ends, which lost 2 bases and 5 bases, there was a span of 7 bases. Per germline, CDR1 MNHEY and CDR2 SMNVEV (reference sequence). This CDR3 spans 13 amino acids. Study findings and constraints: What naive subsets generally showed was a larger estimated richness than memory subsets showed.

About this clone itself: Its antigen remains unidentified.

Naive-designated CD8 cells lacked CD45RO, were positively enriched for CCR7, and omitted terminally differentiated effector memory CD45RA+ cells. J is TRBJ2-1 and V is TRBV27; the D is unclear. The sample taken for sequencing was naive CD8+ T cells sorted from blood. The TCR was taken from a man between 18 and 29 years old in good health. The CDR3 bases are TGTGCCAGCAGTTTACAGGCTCACAATGAGCAGTTCTTC. This encodes CASSLQAHNEQFF.